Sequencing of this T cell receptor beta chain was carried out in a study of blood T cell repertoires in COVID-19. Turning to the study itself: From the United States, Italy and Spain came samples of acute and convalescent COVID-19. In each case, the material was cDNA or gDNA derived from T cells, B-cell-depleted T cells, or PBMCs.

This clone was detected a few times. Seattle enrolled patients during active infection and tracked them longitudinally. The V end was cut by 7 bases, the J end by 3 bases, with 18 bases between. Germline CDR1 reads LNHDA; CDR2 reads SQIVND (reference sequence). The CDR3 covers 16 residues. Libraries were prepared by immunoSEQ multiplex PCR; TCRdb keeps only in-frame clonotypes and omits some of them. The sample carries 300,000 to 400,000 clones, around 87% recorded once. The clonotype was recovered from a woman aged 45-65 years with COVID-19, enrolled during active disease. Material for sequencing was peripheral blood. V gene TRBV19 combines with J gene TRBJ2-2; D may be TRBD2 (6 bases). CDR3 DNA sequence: TGTGCCAGTACTCAGCCGGGACTCGATGACACCGGGGAGCTGTTTTTT. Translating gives CASTQPGLDDTGELFF.